What follows are 7 T cell receptor beta chains derived from one specimen sequenced in a study of T cell responses to AZD1222 COVID-19 vaccine. The assay was immunoSEQ multiplex PCR, and TCRdb's table has in-frame clones only and misses some. Of 100,000 to 150,000 clones in the sample, 90% were seen once. The sample consisted of peripheral blood, taken on day 0 of AZD1222 vaccination. These receptors were taken from an adult in good health.

The V call is TRBV27, the J call TRBJ1-4; D ambiguous. CDR3 size: 16 residues. Germline CDR1 is MNHEY and CDR2 is SMNVEV (reference sequence). The ends were cut back, 4 bases at V and 8 bases at J, with 20 bases in the middle. The CDR3 sequence is CASSSYRSNSLEKLFF. The CDR3 coding sequence is TGTGCCAGCAGTTCGTATCGTTCCAATTCCCTCGAAAAACTGTTTTTT.

The chain is built from TRBV5-6 and TRBJ2-1; 11 bases line up with TRBD2. The CDR3 extends over 15 amino acids. Germline CDR1 reads SGHDT; CDR2 reads YYEEEE. V was pared by 4 bases and J by 7 bases, with 7 bases of the junction left unmatched. This chain's CDR3 is CASSHTSGRPNEQFF. The CDR3 bases are TGTGCCAGCAGCCATACTAGCGGGAGACCTAATGAGCAGTTCTTC. The full variable domain, in which reference TRBV5-6 and TRBJ2-1 provide the parts outside the CDR3, is DAGVTQSPTHLIKTRGQQVTLRCSPKSGHDTVSWYQQALGQGPQFIFQYYEEEERQRGNFPDRFSGHQFPNYSSELNVNALLLGDSALYLCASSHTSGRPNEQFFGPGTRLTVL.

This chain connects TRBV28 to TRBJ2-6; maybe TRBD1 (6 bases). In germline, CDR1 is MDHEN, CDR2 SYDVKM. The CDR3 loop spans 15 amino acids. With 3 bases removed from V and 1 base from J, the gap between germline ends came to 7 bases. The CDR3 here is CASSLGQSGANVLTF. The CDR3 bases are TGTGCCAGCAGTTTGGGACAATCTGGGGCCAACGTCCTGACTTTC.

The V gene is TRBV5-6, the J gene TRBJ1-6, with 9 bases matching TRBD1. Germline values: CDR1 SGHDT, CDR2 YYEEEE. The J segment lost 7 bases and the V segment lost 2 bases, leaving 1 base of the junction unmatched. This CDR3 has 14 amino acids. The CDR3 loop is CASSFGQGNSPLHF. CDR3 in DNA: TGTGCCAGCAGCTTCGGACAGGGGAATTCACCCCTCCACTTT.

The chain joins TRBV4-1 to TRBJ1-2, with D possibly TRBD1 on 6 matching bases. V lost 5 bases and J 8 bases, leaving 12 bases between the germline ends. Germline V gene lookup returns CDR1 MGHRA and CDR2 YSYEKL. The CDR3 consists of 12 residues. The CDR3 region is CASSGTGSGYTF. The CDR3 region has the DNA TGCGCCAGCAGCGGAACAGGGTCCGGCTACACCTTC.

This chain joins TRBV7-9 and TRBJ1-1, with 10 bases that match TRBD1. Germline CDR1 reads SEHNR; CDR2 reads FQNEAQ (reference sequence). The CDR3 covers 14 residues. V lost 5 bases, J lost 7 bases, and 7 bases stayed unmatched. This chain's CDR3 is CASSPRGTGDEAFF. The CDR3 DNA reads as TGTGCCAGCAGCCCTAGAGGGACAGGGGATGAAGCTTTCTTT.

CDR3 nucleotides: TGTGCCAGCCAAGCGGGGCCAGCGAGCTACGAGCAGTACTTC. It encodes CASQAGPASYEQYF. V gene TRBV19 combines with J gene TRBJ2-7; 7 bases agree with TRBD2. The germline gives CDR1 LNHDA, CDR2 SQIVND (reference sequence). Trimming cost V 9 bases and J 3 bases; bases outside gene matches: 11. The CDR3 sequence is 14 residues long.